This entry lists 11 T cell receptor beta chains sequenced from one sample in a study of blood T cell repertoires in COVID-19. Profiling relied on immunoSEQ multiplex PCR, and the TCRdb table lists in-frame clones only, not all of them. Found here are 50,000 to 60,000 clones, about 88% of them singletons; the top ten hold around a quarter. Specimen: peripheral blood. The receptors originated from a human donor in a cohort sampled during active COVID-19.

The rearrangement uses TRBV6-6 and TRBJ2-5; maybe TRBD2 (6 bases). Germline V gene data show CDR1 as MNHNY and CDR2 as SVGAGI (reference sequence). The CDR3 has 13 amino acids. V dropped 6 bases and J dropped 5 bases, with 13 bases sitting between them. The CDR3 DNA is TGTGCCAGCAGACTCCCTAGCGCGGAGACCCAGTACTTC. Translating it yields CASRLPSAETQYF.

This clone was counted once. V gene TRBV6-1 combines with J gene TRBJ2-7; 8 bases fit TRBD1. CDR3 length equals 17 residues. CDR1 and CDR2 from the germline V gene are MNHNS and SASEGT. With V trimmed by 0 bases and J by 2 bases, 9 bases remained unmatched. The CDR3 spells CASSEAVRTGLTYEQYF. The CDR3 DNA sequence: TGTGCCAGCAGTGAAGCAGTCCGGACAGGGCTAACCTACGAGCAGTACTTC.

CDR3 amino acids: CASSQGGGDRSNSPLHF. As DNA, the CDR3 is TGTGCCAGCAGCCAAGGGGGCGGCGACAGGTCCAATTCACCCCTCCACTTT. The gene calls are TRBV3-1 (or the pseudogene TRBV3-2) and TRBJ1-6; possibly TRBD1 for D (6 bases). Germline lookup yields CDR1 LGHDT and CDR2 YNNKEL (reference sequence). V was cut by 1 base and J by 7 bases, with 17 bases left in between. The CDR3 runs to 17 residues.

The chain recombines TRBV28 with TRBJ2-5; TRBD1 might be the D (5 bases). Trimming left V 6 bases short and J 5 bases short, with 10 bases between. The CDR3 runs 12 residues. CDR1 and CDR2 (germline): MDHEN, SYDVKM. CDR3 loop: CASRQGFETQYF. The CDR3 DNA is TGTGCCAGCAGGCAGGGATTCGAGACCCAGTACTTC. Together with reference TRBV28 and TRBJ2-5, the CDR3 gives the full variable domain: DVKVTQSSRYLVKRTGEKVFLECVQDMDHENMFWYRQDPGLGLRLIYFSYDVKMKEKGDIPEGYSVSREKKERFSLILESASTNQTSMYLCASRQGFETQYFGPGTRLLVL.

The rearrangement uses TRBV19 and TRBJ2-1; 9 nucleotides match TRBD1. The junction had 4 bases not matched to a gene; V was cut back by 5 bases and J by 2 bases. CDR1 LNHDA and CDR2 SQIVND come from the germline V gene (reference sequence). This CDR3 comprises 15 residues. The CDR3 coding sequence is TGTGCCAGTAGTCGGGACAGGGACACCTACAATGAGCAGTTCTTC. Its translation: CASSRDRDTYNEQFF.

The chain uses TRBV30 and TRBJ1-1; no definite D call. CDR3 size: 12 residues. Trimming cost V 1 base and J 0 bases, with 3 bases left between them. Germline V gene lookup returns CDR1 GTSNPN and CDR2 SVGIG (reference sequence). CDR3 protein: CAWSALNTEAFF. The CDR3 coding sequence is TGTGCCTGGAGTGCGTTGAACACTGAAGCTTTCTTT.

The chain is built from TRBV27 and TRBJ1-6, with D possibly matching TRBD1 (6 bases). The CDR3 extends over 14 amino acids. Germline loops: CDR1 MNHEY, CDR2 SMNVEV (reference sequence). The V gene lost 7 bases and the J gene lost 4 bases, with 11 bases spanning the gap. Here the CDR3 DNA reads TGTGCCAGCACCTCCGGGACATATAATTCACCCCTCCACTTT. It encodes CASTSGTYNSPLHF.

The chain combines TRBV14 with TRBJ2-7; D is possibly TRBD2 (5 bases). The length of the CDR3 is 14 residues. The ends were cut back, 1 base at V and 6 bases at J, with 13 bases in the middle. The germline gives CDR1 SGHDN, CDR2 FVKESK. The DNA of the CDR3 is TGTGCCAGCAGCCAAGGTCCGGGGATTCGCGAGCAGTACTTC. Translation gives CASSQGPGIREQYF. Complete variable domain (other parts from reference TRBV14 and TRBJ2-7): EAGVTQFPSHSVIEKGQTVTLRCDPISGHDNLYWYRRVMGKEIKFLLHFVKESKQDESGMPNNRFLAERTGGTYSTLKVQPAELEDSGVYFCASSQGPGIREQYFGPGTRLTVT.

The DNA of the CDR3 is TGTGCCAGCACCACCCGGGGATACACAGATACGCAGTATTTT. It codes for CASTTRGYTDTQYF. The V call is TRBV27, the J call TRBJ2-3; possible D gene TRBD2, 5 bases. This CDR3 is built from 14 residues. Trimming cost V 7 bases and J 2 bases, with 13 bases left between them. Per the germline V gene, CDR1 is MNHEY and CDR2 is SMNVEV (reference sequence).

This chain uses TRBV19 with TRBJ2-2; TRBD1 aligns across 9 bases. The CDR3 is made up of 16 amino acids. The V and J ends lost 3 bases and 4 bases, in that order; junction bases with no gene match: 6. Germline CDR1 LNHDA, CDR2 SQIVND (reference sequence). The CDR3 coding sequence is TGTGCCAGTAGTATTGTACAGGGGGCCGGCACCGGGGAGCTGTTTTTT. Its protein product is CASSIVQGAGTGELFF.

This chain uses TRBV19 with TRBJ2-7; the D gene is possibly TRBD1 (5 bases). The CDR3 length is 14 residues. V was cut by 3 bases and J by 0 bases, with 9 bases left in between. CDR1 LNHDA and CDR2 SQIVND come from the germline V gene (reference sequence). CDR3 nucleotide sequence: TGTGCCAGTAGTATCGTCGACAGCTCCTACGAGCAGTACTTC. Translated, it gives CASSIVDSSYEQYF.